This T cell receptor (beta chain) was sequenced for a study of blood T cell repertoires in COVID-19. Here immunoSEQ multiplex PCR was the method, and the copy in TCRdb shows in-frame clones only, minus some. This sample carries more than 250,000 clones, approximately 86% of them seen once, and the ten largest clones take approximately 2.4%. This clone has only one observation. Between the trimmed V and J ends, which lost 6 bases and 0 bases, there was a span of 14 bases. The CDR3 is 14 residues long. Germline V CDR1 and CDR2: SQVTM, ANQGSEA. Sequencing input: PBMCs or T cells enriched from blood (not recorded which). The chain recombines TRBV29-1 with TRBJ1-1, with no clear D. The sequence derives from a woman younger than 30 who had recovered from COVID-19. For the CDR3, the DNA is TGCAGCGTGGGCAATATGCAGTTGAACACTGAAGCTTTCTTT. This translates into CSVGNMQLNTEAFF.